The source of this T cell receptor (beta chain) is a study of Ad26.COV2.S vaccination and SARS-CoV-2 variants. Treatment here: roughly 18 received Ad26.COV2.S at low or high dose, single or two shots; 5 received placebo; per-sample allocation not given. Sampling took place 63 days after the first vaccine or placebo injection. Clones were sequenced by immunoSEQ multiplex PCR, and TCRdb holds only the in-frame ones, with some missing. The sample yields roughly 330,000 clones, 90% seen once. There are a few counts of this clone. The germline V and J ends were trimmed by 5 bases and 0 bases, with 12 bases remaining between them. Germline assignment: CDR1 SEHNR and CDR2 FQNEAQ (reference sequence). This CDR3 comprises 15 residues.

The chain joins TRBV7-9 to TRBJ2-3, with D perhaps TRBD2 (5 bases). The sequence was obtained from a person aged 18-65 years who received the Ad26.COV2.S COVID-19 vaccine or a placebo. The sample was peripheral blood, taken in a trial of Ad26.COV2.S vaccine versus placebo. CDR3 sequence (DNA): TGTGCCAGCAGCCCTGCCTGGACTAGCACAGATACGCAGTATTTT. Translating gives CASSPAWTSTDTQYF. The whole variable domain, filled in from reference TRBV7-9 and TRBJ2-3, reads DTGVSQNPRHKITKRGQNVTFRCDPISEHNRLYWYRQTLGQGPEFLTYFQNEAQLEKSRLLSDRFSAERPKGSFSTLEIQRTEQGDSAMYLCASSPAWTSTDTQYFGPGTRLTVL.